This entry lists 3 T cell receptor beta chains sequenced from one sample in a study of T cells in Graves' hyperthyroidism and ophthalmopathy. RNA transcripts yielded amplified TCR beta CDR3 regions. The study used the HTBI primer set for a first-round RT-PCR of the TCR CDR3. MiXCR, applied by TCRdb to the multiplex PCR reads, yields one record per CDR3 protein. This repertoire shows approximately 300,000 distinct CDR3 sequences, around 15% found once; its top ten account for approximately 60%. Sequencing was done on a sample of blood. The receptors come from a woman aged 60-75 years with Graves' ophthalmopathy.

The sample holds many counts of this clonotype. This CDR3 is CASSSNRVSPRGTEAFF. The CDR3 DNA follows: TGTGCCAGCAGCTCCAACAGGGTGTCTCCACGGGGCACTGAAGCTTTCTTT. V gene TRBV11-2 combines with J gene TRBJ1-1; D might be TRBD1 (6 bases). Germline lookup yields CDR1 SGHAT and CDR2 FQNNGV. The V and J ends lost 4 bases and 4 bases respectively, with 22 bases between them. There are 17 residues in the CDR3.

This clonotype was seen at least ten times. The chain joins TRBV7-2 to TRBJ1-2; D perhaps matches TRBD1 (5 bases). CDR3 length: 15 residues. Germline V gene lookup returns CDR1 SGHTA and CDR2 FQGNSA. Trimming left V 3 bases short and J 2 bases short, with 13 bases between. The DNA of the CDR3 is TGTGCCAGCAGCTTTCAAGGGGCCGGGAACTATGGCTACACCTTC. Translation: CASSFQGAGNYGYTF.

This clonotype showed up many times. The chain recombines TRBV28 with TRBJ1-1; 7 nucleotides agree with TRBD1. The CDR3 runs to 14 residues. The V and J ends lost 3 bases and 5 bases, in that order; junction bases with no gene match: 6. The germline V gene has CDR1 MDHEN and CDR2 SYDVKM. The CDR3 DNA reads as TGTGCCAGCAGTTTGACAGGGACAAGGACTGAAGCTTTCTTT. Translation gives CASSLTGTRTEAFF. The whole variable domain, filled in from reference TRBV28 and TRBJ1-1, reads DVKVTQSSRYLVKRTGEKVFLECVQDMDHENMFWYRQDPGLGLRLIYFSYDVKMKEKGDIPEGYSVSREKKERFSLILESASTNQTSMYLCASSLTGTRTEAFFGQGTRLTVV.